The 9 T cell receptor beta chains listed next were all sequenced from one sample in a study of T-cell reconstitution after alpha-beta-depleted transplantation in children. During its preparation, the TCRbeta library received unique molecular identifiers. TCRdb itself ran the PCR reads through MiXCR, one entry per CDR3 protein. The data show around 360,000 distinct CDR3 sequences, 10% seen once. Material: PBMCs from the stem cell graft donor, obtained from the stem cell graft. The receptors derive from a human donor who donated a stem cell graft to a child with acute lymphoblastic leukemia.

This clonotype was found many times. This rearrangement joins TRBV20-1 to TRBJ2-1; D gene uncertain. The CDR3 is made up of 11 amino acids. V lost 1 base and J 10 bases, leaving 8 bases between the germline ends. The germline V gene has CDR1 DFQATT and CDR2 SNEGSKA (reference sequence). The CDR3 DNA is TGCAGTGCTAGAGCCCCCATAGAGCAGTTCTTC. Protein product: CSARAPIEQFF.

The chain couples TRBV4-1 to TRBJ2-3; 12 bases match TRBD2. CDR3 length: 18 residues. Per germline, CDR1 MGHRA and CDR2 YSYEKL. The V and J ends lost 0 bases and 4 bases, in that order; junction bases with no gene match: 8. This CDR3 reads CASSQEGVGLAGSDTQYF. CDR3 nucleotides: TGCGCCAGCAGCCAAGAAGGGGTCGGACTAGCGGGGTCAGATACGCAGTATTTT.

This clonotype was picked up a small number of times. The chain is built from TRBV5-6 and TRBJ1-4, with D unclear. Germline loops: CDR1 SGHDT, CDR2 YYEEEE. The CDR3 spans 12 residues. V was pared by 0 bases and J by 13 bases, with 10 bases between. The CDR3 bases are TGTGCCAGCAGCTTGGTGGGGAGTCGACTGTTTTTT. This sequence encodes CASSLVGSRLFF.

The chain uses TRBV6-5 and TRBJ2-7; tentative D call: TRBD2 (6 bases). The germline V gene encodes CDR1 MNHEY and CDR2 SVGAGI. CDR3 length: 15 residues. V shed 0 bases and J shed 7 bases, with 16 bases lying between them. CDR3 coding DNA: TGTGCCAGCAGTTACTCTCCTGGGGCGGAGGGAGAGCAGTACTTC. This codes for CASSYSPGAEGEQYF.

V is TRBV19 and J is TRBJ2-3, with D tentatively TRBD1 or TRBD2 (5 bases each). The CDR3 consists of 13 residues. V lost 5 bases and J 2 bases, leaving 8 bases between the germline ends. Germline-derived CDR1 and CDR2 are LNHDA and SQIVND (reference sequence). The chain's CDR3 is CASSAGATDTQYF. CDR3 bases: TGTGCCAGTAGTGCCGGGGCCACAGATACGCAGTATTTT.

The chain is built from TRBV6-5 and TRBJ2-1; 9 nucleotides line up with TRBD2. The CDR3 sequence is 14 residues long. Germline V gene data show CDR1 as MNHEY and CDR2 as SVGAGI. After removal of 6 bases from V and 8 bases from J, the junction contained 8 bases not matched to a gene. The CDR3 DNA follows: TGTGCCAGCAGCCGTAGCGGGAGCATCGATGAGCAGTTCTTC. Translation: CASSRSGSIDEQFF.

A few counts support this clonotype. This rearrangement joins TRBV30 to TRBJ2-7; D ambiguous. The V and J ends lost 2 bases and 4 bases respectively, with 12 bases between them. Germline CDR1 GTSNPN, CDR2 SVGIG (reference sequence). This CDR3 has 13 amino acids. The DNA for the CDR3 is TGTGCCTGGAGTTCGGGCCTGGTTTACGAGCAGTACTTC. This gives the protein CAWSSGLVYEQYF.

Of note for this clonotype: The junction and the germline gene differ at one end; a read error may be behind it. The chain links TRBV3-1 to TRBJ2-2; D gene ambiguous. This CDR3 spans 14 amino acids. Per germline, CDR1 LGHDT and CDR2 YNNKEL (reference sequence). Here the CDR3 DNA reads TGTGCCAGCAGCCAAGATCCGAAAACCGGGGAGCTGTTTTTT. Amino acid sequence: CASSQDPKTGELFF.

The chain combines TRBV7-9 with TRBJ1-5; a possible D gene is TRBD1 (6 bases). CDR3 length: 17 residues. Germline CDR1 reads SEHNR; CDR2 reads FQNEAQ (reference sequence). Trimming removed 4 bases at V and 1 base at J, with 17 bases between. The CDR3 loop is CASSSGIRQGSNQPQHF. CDR3 in DNA: TGTGCCAGCAGCTCCGGGATCAGGCAGGGGAGCAATCAGCCCCAGCATTTT.